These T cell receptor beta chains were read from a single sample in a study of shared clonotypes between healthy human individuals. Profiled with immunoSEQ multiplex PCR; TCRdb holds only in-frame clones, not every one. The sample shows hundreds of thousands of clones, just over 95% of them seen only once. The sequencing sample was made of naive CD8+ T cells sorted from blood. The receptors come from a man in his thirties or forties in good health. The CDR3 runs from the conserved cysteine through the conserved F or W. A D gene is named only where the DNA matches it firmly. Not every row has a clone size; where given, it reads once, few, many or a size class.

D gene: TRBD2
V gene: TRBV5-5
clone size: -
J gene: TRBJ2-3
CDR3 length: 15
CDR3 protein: CASSPGTSGTDTQYF
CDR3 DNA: TGTGCCAGCAGCCCCGGGACTAGCGGCACAGATACGCAGTATTTT

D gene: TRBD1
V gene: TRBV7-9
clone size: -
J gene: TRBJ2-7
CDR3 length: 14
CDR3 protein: CASSPDRVSYEQYF
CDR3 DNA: TGTGCCAGCAGCCCCGACAGGGTCTCCTACGAGCAGTACTTC

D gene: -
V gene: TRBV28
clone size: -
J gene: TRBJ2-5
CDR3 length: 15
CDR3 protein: CASRPKWDYLGTQYF
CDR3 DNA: TGTGCCAGCAGACCGAAATGGGATTACCTAGGGACCCAGTACTTC

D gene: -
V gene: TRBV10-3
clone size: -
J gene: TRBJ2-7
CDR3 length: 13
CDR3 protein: CAISESGTYEQYF
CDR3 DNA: TGTGCCATCAGTGAGTCAGGGACCTACGAGCAGTACTTC

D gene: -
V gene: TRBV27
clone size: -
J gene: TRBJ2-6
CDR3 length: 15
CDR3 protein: CASSLTHSGANVLTF
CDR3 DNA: TGTGCCAGCAGTTTAACCCACTCTGGGGCCAACGTCCTGACTTTC

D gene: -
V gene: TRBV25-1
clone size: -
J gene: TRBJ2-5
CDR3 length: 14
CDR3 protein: CASRETQGGETQYF
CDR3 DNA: TGTGCCAGCAGGGAAACCCAGGGAGGAGAGACCCAGTACTTC

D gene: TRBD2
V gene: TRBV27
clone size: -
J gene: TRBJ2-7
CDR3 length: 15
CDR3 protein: CASSFSSGSSYEQYF
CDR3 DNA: TGTGCCAGCAGTTTTAGTAGCGGGAGCTCCTACGAGCAGTACTTC

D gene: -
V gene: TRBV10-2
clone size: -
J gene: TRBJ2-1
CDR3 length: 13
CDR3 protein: CASSGPGQNEQFF
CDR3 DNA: TGCGCCAGCAGTGGGCCTGGGCAGAATGAGCAGTTCTTC

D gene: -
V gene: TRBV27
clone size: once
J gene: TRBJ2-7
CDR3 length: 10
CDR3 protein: CASSLYEQYF
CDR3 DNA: TGTGCCAGCAGTCTATACGAGCAGTACTTC

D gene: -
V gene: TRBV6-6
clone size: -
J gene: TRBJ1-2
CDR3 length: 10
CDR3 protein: CASGSYGYTF
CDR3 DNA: TGTGCCAGCGGAAGTTATGGCTACACCTTC

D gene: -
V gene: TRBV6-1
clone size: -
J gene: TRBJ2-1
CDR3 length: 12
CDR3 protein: CASSARTDHKFF
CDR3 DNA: TGTGCCAGCAGTGCCCGGACCGACCACAAGTTCTTC

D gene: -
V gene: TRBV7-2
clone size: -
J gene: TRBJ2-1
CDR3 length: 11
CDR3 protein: CASSPVNEQFF
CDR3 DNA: TGTGCCAGCAGCCCGGTTAATGAGCAGTTCTTC

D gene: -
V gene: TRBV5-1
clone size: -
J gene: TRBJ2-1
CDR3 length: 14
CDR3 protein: CASSSGGFHNEQFF
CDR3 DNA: TGCGCCAGCAGCTCAGGCGGATTCCACAATGAGCAGTTCTTC

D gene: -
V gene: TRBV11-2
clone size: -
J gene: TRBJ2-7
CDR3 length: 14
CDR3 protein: CASNSGGQSYEQYF
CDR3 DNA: TGTGCCAGCAACAGTGGGGGACAAAGCTACGAGCAGTACTTC

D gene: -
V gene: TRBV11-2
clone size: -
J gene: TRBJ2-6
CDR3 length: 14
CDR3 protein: CASSFGSGANVLTF
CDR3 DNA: TGTGCCAGCAGCTTCGGTTCTGGGGCCAACGTCCTGACTTTC

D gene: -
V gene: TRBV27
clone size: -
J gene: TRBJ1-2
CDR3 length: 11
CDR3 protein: CASWDRVGYTF
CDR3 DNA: TGTGCCAGTTGGGACCGCGTGGGCTACACCTTC

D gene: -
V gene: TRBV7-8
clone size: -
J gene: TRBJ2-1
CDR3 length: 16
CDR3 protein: CASSLEATTDGDEQFF
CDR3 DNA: TGTGCCAGCAGCTTAGAGGCGACAACAGATGGCGATGAGCAGTTCTTC

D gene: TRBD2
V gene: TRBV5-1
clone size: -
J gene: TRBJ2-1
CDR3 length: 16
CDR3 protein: CASSLGDTSVHNEQFF
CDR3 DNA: TGCGCCAGCAGCTTGGGAGATACTAGCGTACACAATGAGCAGTTCTTC

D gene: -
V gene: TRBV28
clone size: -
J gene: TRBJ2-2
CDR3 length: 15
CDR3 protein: CASSLWNPNTGELFF
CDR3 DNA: TGTGCCAGCAGTTTATGGAACCCGAACACCGGGGAGCTGTTTTTT

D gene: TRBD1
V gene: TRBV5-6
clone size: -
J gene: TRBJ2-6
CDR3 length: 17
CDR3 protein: CASSLWDRYSGANVLTF
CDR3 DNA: TGTGCCAGCAGCTTATGGGACAGGTACTCTGGGGCCAACGTCCTGACTTTC

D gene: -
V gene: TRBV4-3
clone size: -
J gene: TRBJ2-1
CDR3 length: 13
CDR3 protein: CASSLVGGNEQFF
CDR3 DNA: TGCGCCAGCAGCCTGGTGGGGGGCAATGAGCAGTTCTTC

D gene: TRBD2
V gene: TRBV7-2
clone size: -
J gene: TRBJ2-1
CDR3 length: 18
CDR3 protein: CASSSSMSGAGGYGEQFF
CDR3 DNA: TGTGCCAGCAGCTCGAGCATGAGTGGAGCGGGAGGGTACGGTGAGCAGTTCTTC

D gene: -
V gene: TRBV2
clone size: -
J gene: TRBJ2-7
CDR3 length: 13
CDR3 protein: CASSGRNSWEQYF
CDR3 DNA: TGTGCCAGCAGTGGACGAAACTCGTGGGAGCAGTACTTC

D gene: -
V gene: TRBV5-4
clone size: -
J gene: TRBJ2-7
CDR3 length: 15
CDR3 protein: CASSSSYDSNYEQYF
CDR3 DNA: TGTGCCAGCAGCTCTTCTTACGATAGTAACTACGAGCAGTACTTC

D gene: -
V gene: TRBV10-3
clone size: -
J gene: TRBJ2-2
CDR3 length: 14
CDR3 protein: CAISEGVNTGELFF
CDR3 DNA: TGTGCCATCAGTGAGGGTGTTAACACCGGGGAGCTGTTTTTT

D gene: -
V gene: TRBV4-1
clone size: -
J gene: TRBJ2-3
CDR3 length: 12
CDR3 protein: CASSGTTDTQYF
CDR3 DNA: TGCGCCAGCAGCGGTACCACAGATACGCAGTATTTT

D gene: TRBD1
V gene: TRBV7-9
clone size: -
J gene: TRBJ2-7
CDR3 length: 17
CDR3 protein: CASSSPIKGQGTYEQYF
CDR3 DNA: TGTGCCAGCAGCTCACCTATTAAGGGACAGGGCACCTACGAGCAGTACTTC

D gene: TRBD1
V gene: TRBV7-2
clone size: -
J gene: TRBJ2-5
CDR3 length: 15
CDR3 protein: CASSLEAGGMETQYF
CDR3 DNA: TGTGCCAGCAGCTTAGAGGCAGGGGGCATGGAGACCCAGTACTTC

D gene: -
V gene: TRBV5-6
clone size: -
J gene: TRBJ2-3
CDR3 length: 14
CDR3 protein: CASSLGYGADTQYF
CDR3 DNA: TGTGCCAGCAGCTTGGGGTATGGAGCAGATACGCAGTATTTT

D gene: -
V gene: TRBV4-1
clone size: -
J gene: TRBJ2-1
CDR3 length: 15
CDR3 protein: CASSQSPGGRGLEFF
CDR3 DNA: TGCGCCAGCAGCCAATCTCCCGGTGGCCGTGGGTTGGAGTTCTTC

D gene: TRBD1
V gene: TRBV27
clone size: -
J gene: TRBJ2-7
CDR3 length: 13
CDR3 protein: CASSFRTGDEQYF
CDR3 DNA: TGTGCCAGCAGTTTCCGGACAGGGGACGAGCAGTACTTC

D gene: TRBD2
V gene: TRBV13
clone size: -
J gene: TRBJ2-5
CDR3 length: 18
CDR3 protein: CASSYLRLAGGLQETQYF
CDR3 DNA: TGTGCCAGCAGCTACCTGAGGCTAGCGGGAGGACTGCAAGAGACCCAGTACTTC

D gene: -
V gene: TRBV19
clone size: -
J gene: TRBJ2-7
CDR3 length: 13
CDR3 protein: CASSSAAFHEQYF
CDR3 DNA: TGTGCCAGTAGCTCCGCAGCGTTTCACGAGCAGTACTTC

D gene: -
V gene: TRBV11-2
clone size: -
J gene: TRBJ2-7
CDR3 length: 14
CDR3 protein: CASSSSFGRDEQYF
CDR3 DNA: TGTGCCAGCAGCTCATCGTTTGGTAGGGACGAGCAGTACTTC

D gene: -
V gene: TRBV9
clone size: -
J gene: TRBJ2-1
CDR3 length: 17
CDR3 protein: CASSVGETTNIYNEQFF
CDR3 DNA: TGTGCCAGCAGCGTAGGTGAGACTACTAACATATACAATGAGCAGTTCTTC

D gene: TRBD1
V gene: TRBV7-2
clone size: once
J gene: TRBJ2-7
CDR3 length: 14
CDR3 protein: CASSTRQGDYEQYF
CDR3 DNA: TGTGCCAGCAGCACCCGACAGGGAGACTACGAGCAGTACTTC

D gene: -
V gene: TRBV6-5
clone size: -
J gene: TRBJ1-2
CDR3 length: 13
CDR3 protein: CASSYGVGYGYTF
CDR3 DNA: TGTGCCAGCAGTTACGGGGTAGGCTATGGCTACACCTTC

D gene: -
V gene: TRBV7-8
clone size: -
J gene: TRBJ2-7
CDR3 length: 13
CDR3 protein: CASSLESSYEQYF
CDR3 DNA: TGTGCCAGCAGCTTAGAGTCCTCCTACGAGCAGTACTTC

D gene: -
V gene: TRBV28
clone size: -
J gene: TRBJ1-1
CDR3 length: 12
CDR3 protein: CASTIYREEAFF
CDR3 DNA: TGTGCCAGCACTATATACAGGGAAGAAGCTTTCTTT

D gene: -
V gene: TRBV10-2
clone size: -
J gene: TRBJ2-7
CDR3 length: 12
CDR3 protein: CASRSYAYEQYF
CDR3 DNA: TGCGCCAGCAGATCCTACGCCTACGAGCAGTACTTC

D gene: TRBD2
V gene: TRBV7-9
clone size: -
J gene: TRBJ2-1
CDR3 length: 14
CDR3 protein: CASSISGSYNEQFF
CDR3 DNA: TGTGCCAGCAGCATTAGCGGGAGTTACAATGAGCAGTTCTTC

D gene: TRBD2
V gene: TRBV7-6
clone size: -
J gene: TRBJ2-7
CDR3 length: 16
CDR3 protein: CASSLELAEVPYEQYF
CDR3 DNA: TGTGCCAGCAGCTTAGAGCTAGCGGAGGTCCCGTACGAGCAGTACTTC

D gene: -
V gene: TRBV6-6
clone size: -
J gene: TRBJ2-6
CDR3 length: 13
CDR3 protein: CASSLQVANVLTF
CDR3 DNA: TGTGCCAGCAGCTTACAGGTAGCCAACGTCCTGACTTTC

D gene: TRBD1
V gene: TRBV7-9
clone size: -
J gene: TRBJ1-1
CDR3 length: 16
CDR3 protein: CASSPFTGGLNTEAFF
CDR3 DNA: TGTGCCAGCAGCCCTTTCACAGGGGGCCTGAACACTGAAGCTTTCTTT

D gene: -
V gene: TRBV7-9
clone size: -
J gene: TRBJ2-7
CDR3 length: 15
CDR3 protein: CASSLVGRGDYEQYF
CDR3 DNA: TGTGCCAGCAGCTTAGTTGGGAGAGGGGATTACGAGCAGTACTTC

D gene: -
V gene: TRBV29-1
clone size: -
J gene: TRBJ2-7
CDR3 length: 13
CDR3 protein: CSGILEDRYEQYF
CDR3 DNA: TGCAGCGGTATTCTAGAGGACCGCTACGAGCAGTACTTC

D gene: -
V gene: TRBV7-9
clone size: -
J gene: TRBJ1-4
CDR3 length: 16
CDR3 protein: CASSLVVRISNEKLFF
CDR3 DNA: TGTGCCAGCAGCTTAGTGGTCAGGATCTCCAATGAAAAACTGTTTTTT

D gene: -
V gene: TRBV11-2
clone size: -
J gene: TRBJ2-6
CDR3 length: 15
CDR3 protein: CASSLGRAGANVLTF
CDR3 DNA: TGTGCCAGCAGCTTAGGACGAGCTGGGGCCAACGTCCTGACTTTC

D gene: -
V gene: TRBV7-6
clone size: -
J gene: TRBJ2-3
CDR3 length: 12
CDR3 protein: CASSPDSFTQYF
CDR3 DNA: TGTGCCAGCAGCCCGGACAGTTTTACGCAGTATTTT

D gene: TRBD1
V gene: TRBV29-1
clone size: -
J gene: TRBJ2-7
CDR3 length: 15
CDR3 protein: CSVEDRGTGFHEQYF
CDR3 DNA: TGCAGCGTTGAAGATCGAGGGACAGGGTTCCACGAGCAGTACTTC

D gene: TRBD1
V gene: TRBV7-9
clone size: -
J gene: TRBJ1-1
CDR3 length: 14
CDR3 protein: CAIYDRGLNTEAFF
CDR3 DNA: TGTGCCATCTACGACAGGGGCCTGAACACTGAAGCTTTCTTT

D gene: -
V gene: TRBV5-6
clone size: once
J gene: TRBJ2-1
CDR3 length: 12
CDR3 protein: CASSFGAPASFF
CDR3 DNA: TGTGCCAGCAGCTTTGGCGCCCCCGCGTCGTTCTTC

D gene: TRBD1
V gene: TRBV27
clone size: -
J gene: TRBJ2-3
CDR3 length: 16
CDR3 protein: CASSIGTGRITDTQYF
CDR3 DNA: TGTGCCAGCAGTATCGGGACAGGGAGGATCACAGATACGCAGTATTTT

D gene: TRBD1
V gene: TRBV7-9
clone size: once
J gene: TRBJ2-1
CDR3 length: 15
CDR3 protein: CASSLGQGFLNEQFF
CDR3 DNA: TGTGCCAGCAGCTTAGGACAGGGATTCCTCAATGAGCAGTTCTTC

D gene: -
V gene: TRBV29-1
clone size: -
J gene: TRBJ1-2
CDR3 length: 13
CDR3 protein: CSVDNFTHYGYTF
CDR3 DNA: TGCAGCGTTGACAATTTTACTCACTATGGCTACACCTTC